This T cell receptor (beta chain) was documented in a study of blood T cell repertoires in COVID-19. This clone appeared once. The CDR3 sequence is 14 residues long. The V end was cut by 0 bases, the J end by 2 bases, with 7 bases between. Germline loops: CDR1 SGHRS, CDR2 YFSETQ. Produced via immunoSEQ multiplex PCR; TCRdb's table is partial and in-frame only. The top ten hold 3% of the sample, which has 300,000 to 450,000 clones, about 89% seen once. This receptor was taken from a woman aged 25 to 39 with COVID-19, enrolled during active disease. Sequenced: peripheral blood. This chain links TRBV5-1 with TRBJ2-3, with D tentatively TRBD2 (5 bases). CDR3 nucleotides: TGCGCCAGCAGCTTGGGGACTTTCACAGATACGCAGTATTTT. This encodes CASSLGTFTDTQYF.